This T cell receptor (beta chain) was captured by sequencing in a study of CD8 T cells in ankylosing spondylitis listed by TCRdb under 2017. About the study as a whole: The study set out to find disease-linked TCR variants by profiling T cell receptor beta repertoires in ankylosing spondylitis patients and healthy donors. The full study cohort comprised about 23 ankylosing spondylitis patients and 85 to 120 healthy donors. Peripheral blood was sampled, and synovial fluid was also collected from ankylosing spondylitis patients. On the study overall, not on this receptor specifically: Significant enrichment of the disease-linked clones was reported in matched synovial fluid samples from ankylosing spondylitis patients. A CD8+ phenotype was shown by the disease-linked clones, which were found at relatively low frequencies in peripheral blood. Blood from ankylosing spondylitis patients appeared to be characterized by a TCR beta motif composed of about eight highly homologous amino acid variants. Some of the motif variants had been reported before in the synovial fluid and blood of reactive arthritis patients, a finding that suggests common disease-initiation mechanisms.

The V end gives up 4 bases and the J end 0 bases, leaving 3 bases in the junction not matched to a gene. The CDR3 contains 14 residues, cysteine and phenylalanine counted. Only CDR3 DNA remains: 42 bases, in frame from the first base. CDR1 ENHRY and CDR2 SYGVKD were looked up in the germline V gene. The instrument was an Illumina HiSeq 2500. Quantitative 5'-RACE with molecular barcodes was used to prepare TCR beta libraries. Regarding the original processing steps: Disease-linked TCR variants were identified with a new computational method built on a probabilistic model of VDJ rearrangement. TCRdb trimmed public reads at Q25 via fastp, called clones via MiXCR and kept in-frame beta chains. Rows with a matching CDR3 protein are joined into one entry that keeps the most common DNA and genes. The V and J calls shown here were made by TCRdb, not taken from the authors' results. The sample table contains around 150,000 distinct CDR3 sequences; only one count was recorded for 9.5% to 13% of them. The ten biggest clones cover 25% to 35% of the sample.

This clonotype was counted ten times or more. Its antigen is unknown. There are no base qualities to consult, and no much larger clone falls within one base. The source material was blood, either unsorted or a sorted T cell fraction (not recorded which). The sequence is built from TRBV10-3 and TRBJ2-7; 7 central bases correspond to TRBD2. The receptor comes from a male donor with ankylosing spondylitis or in good health (not recorded which). CDR3 protein: CAISASGVSYEQYF. In nucleotides, the sequence is TGTGCCATCAGTGCCAGCGGGGTCTCCTACGAGCAGTACTTC.